This entry describes one T cell receptor beta chain. Its specificity is unknown. The sample is drawn from a study of T cell repertoires in cytomegalovirus infection. Study details: Alongside well-studied HLA-B-restricted CMV epitopes, recently identified HLA-C-restricted CMV epitopes were also used. Both a matching HLA type and CMV infection were indicated by public TCR beta signatures. General study points: Cumulative public TCR beta family frequency identified carriers of CMV plus the relevant HLA.

TCRdb reanalysed the reads using MiXCR and keeps one entry per CDR3 protein. The table includes hundreds of thousands of distinct CDR3 sequences, about 30% detected once. Germline V gives CDR1 MNHEY, CDR2 SMNVEV (reference sequence). The CDR3 is made up of 14 amino acids. Trimming shortened V by 8 bases and J by 8 bases, and 19 bases separated the two germline ends. The material sequenced was cultured PBMCs, taken from culture after CMV antigen stimulation. The chain joins TRBV27 to TRBJ2-1; D is unclear. This TCR came from a human donor in good health (CMV status not recorded). Some clones in this sample may be carry-over from other donors' samples. CDR3 residues: CASASFPLGDEQFF. The CDR3 nucleotides are TGTGCCAGCGCTTCTTTCCCACTGGGTGATGAGCAGTTCTTC.